This record covers a single T cell receptor beta chain. It has no known antigen specificity. No per-base quality is available; no much larger clone lies one base away. This entry belongs to a study of blood T cells in healthy people across ages (dated by TCRdb to the mid-2010s). About the investigation overall: In model experiments, template switching captured roughly one uniquely barcoded TCR beta cDNA molecule for every two T cells. Using deep sequencing normalized with unique cDNA molecular identifiers, the study measured how TCR beta repertoire diversity changes with age. Using the same blood draw, the study looked at two additional independent replicas of 1 million unique cDNA reads for two donors, one aged 18 to 30 and the other aged 80 or older. The donors were split into four age groups: young (average about 16 years), middle-aged (about 40), aged (approximately 60) and long-lived (roughly 88). Donors of different ages were randomly distributed across sequencing lanes to avoid experimental bias. The paper as a whole reports these results and caveats: Compared with the aged group, more naive CD4+ T cells, fewer expanded clones and increased TCR diversity were shown by the long-lived group, suggesting age selection. The percentage of naive T cells measured by flow cytometry correlated strongly with observed TCR beta diversity. Bulk unsorted PBMC profiling prevented conclusive comparison of naive and antigen-experienced compartments. As age increased, observed TCR beta diversity per million T cells dropped in a roughly linear way, and a significant reduction was already evident by age around 41. Estimates of total diversity based on one million sequenced T cells were regarded as lower bounds and as underestimates. The CMV infection status of donors was not known, potentially confounding age-related changes in expanded clonotypes.

Library creation used 5' RACE. Data came from an Illumina HiSeq 2500. A second 7 to 11 cycle PCR used a sample-barcoded 5' primer and a J-beta primer mix. Each TCR beta cDNA molecule received a unique molecular identifier from a template-switch 5' adaptor carrying 12 random nucleotides. At least 2.5 million CDR3-containing paired-end reads were obtained from each sample. All of the RNA was converted into first-strand cDNA using the Mint cDNA synthesis kit, with a TRBC-specific oligonucleotide serving as the primer. All cDNA was treated with uracil-DNA glycosylase and then went through a first 18-cycle PCR with the universal primers M1SS and BC2_uni_R. Regarding the original processing steps: For normalization, 1 million high-quality reads were randomly selected from each sample, with every read carrying a distinct molecular identifier. Instead of being binned into consensus sequences, reads that shared molecular identifiers were thrown out. MiTCR, with a Q25 quality threshold and the strictest error-elimination algorithm, was used for CDR3 identification, clonotype clustering and error correction. A nonparametric unseen species model using Euler transformation provided a lower-bound estimate of total TCR beta diversity. TCRdb reprocessed the public reads (quality trimming at Q25 with fastp, clone calling with MiXCR) and kept in-frame beta chains. Every entry covers one CDR3 protein and lists the most common genes and DNA from its rows. What appears here as the V and J calls and clone size reflects TCRdb's work, not the paper's. The sample records about 630,000 distinct CDR3 sequences, over 20% of which are singletons. The ten biggest clones cover roughly 3.6% of the sample.

As encoded in the germline V gene, CDR1 is SGHRS while CDR2 is YFSETQ. From its cysteine to its phenylalanine, the CDR3 spans 17 amino acids. Only the CDR3 portion is preserved as DNA: 51 bases, with reading frame beginning at the first base. Compared with germline, V lacks 0 bases and J lacks 7 bases; bases without a gene match: 11. Donors were a few dozen systemically healthy Caucasian individuals from Russia aged roughly 6 to 95 years. Each donor gave approximately 10 milliliters of peripheral blood, collected into EDTA-treated Vacutainer tubes. Ficoll-Paque density-gradient centrifugation was used to isolate PBMCs, with at least 7 million obtained per sample. Trizol reagent was used to extract total RNA from the PBMCs, yielding at least 5 micrograms per sample. For every donor, an aliquot of PBMCs went through flow cytometry to measure the percentages of naive CD45RAhigh/CD27high T cells.

This sequence originates from a man aged 65 to 79 in good health. The sequencing sample was made of blood. The sequence links TRBV5-1 to TRBJ2-7; TRBD1 agrees with 12 junctional bases. The CDR3 protein: CASSLAVLGQGAGEQYF. The nucleotide sequence is given as TGCGCCAGCAGCTTGGCCGTTCTGGGACAGGGGGCTGGTGAGCAGTACTTC.